These 13 T cell receptor beta chains originate from one sample sequenced in a study of blood T cell repertoires in COVID-19. Measured with immunoSEQ multiplex PCR; TCRdb has only the in-frame clones, and not every one. The repertoire includes 200,000 to 250,000 clones, 80% to 90% of them detected once, and about 4% sits in the top ten. Sequencing input: PBMCs or T cells enriched from blood (not recorded which). Every receptor here comes from a woman aged 35 to 49 with acute COVID-19.

V usage is TRBV11-2 and J usage is TRBJ2-7; TRBD2 agrees at 7 bases. J was trimmed by 5 bases and V by 4 bases; bases with no gene match: 2. Germline loops: CDR1 SGHAT, CDR2 FQNNGV. This CDR3 contains 12 residues. The CDR3: CASSWGGHEQYF. The CDR3 nucleotides are TGTGCCAGCAGCTGGGGAGGGCACGAGCAGTACTTC.

V and J are TRBV19 and TRBJ1-2; no clear D gene. V lost 3 bases to trimming and J lost 8 bases, with 10 bases between them. The CDR3 consists of 12 residues. From germline, CDR1 is LNHDA and CDR2 SQIVND (reference sequence). CDR3 residues: CASSIRGRGYTF. CDR3 sequence (DNA): TGTGCCAGTAGTATTCGCGGTCGGGGCTACACCTTC.

This chain joins TRBV3-1 (or the pseudogene TRBV3-2) and TRBJ2-5, with 12 nucleotides matching TRBD2. The CDR3 is made up of 18 amino acids. In germline, CDR1 is LGHDT, CDR2 YNNKEL (reference sequence). Trimming cost V 4 bases and J 1 base; bases outside gene matches: 10. The chain's CDR3 is CASSRTSGVIMTQETQYF. The CDR3 bases are TGTGCCAGCAGCCGGACTAGCGGGGTAATAATGACCCAAGAGACCCAGTACTTC.

The chain joins TRBV5-5 to TRBJ1-2; D is ambiguous. The V end was cut by 0 bases, the J end by 7 bases, with 10 bases between. The CDR3 is 13 residues long. Germline V gives CDR1 SGHKS, CDR2 YYEKEE (reference sequence). CDR3 residues: CASSLALGGGYTF. Written as DNA, the CDR3 is TGTGCCAGCAGCTTGGCCTTGGGAGGTGGCTACACCTTC.

The chain employs TRBV7-3 and TRBJ2-3; 12 bases line up with TRBD2. With 5 bases clipped from V and 4 bases from J, the junction kept 4 bases outside the gene matches. Germline V lookup: CDR1 SGHTA, CDR2 FQGTGA. This CDR3 has 15 residues. CDR3 bases: TGTGCCAGCAGCCCTAGCGGGGGGGCGGCAGATACGCAGTATTTT. Protein: CASSPSGGAADTQYF.

This clone was observed once. The chain links TRBV4-1 to TRBJ1-1; D uncertain. Germline V gives CDR1 MGHRA, CDR2 YSYEKL. V was clipped by 3 bases and J by 1 base, with 12 bases between them. This CDR3 comprises 15 residues. The CDR3 reads CASSQADTKNTEAFF. In DNA, the CDR3 is TGCGCCAGCAGCCAGGCAGACACGAAGAACACTGAAGCTTTCTTT.

The CDR3 region is CASSTPEVGSTEAFF. The CDR3 DNA is TGTGCCAGTAGTACCCCGGAGGTCGGGAGCACTGAAGCTTTCTTT. V and J are TRBV19 and TRBJ1-1; D unclear. This CDR3 contains 15 residues. V lost 4 bases, J lost 4 bases, and 16 bases lay in between. Germline V gives CDR1 LNHDA, CDR2 SQIVND (reference sequence). Drawing the rest from reference TRBV19 and TRBJ1-1, the complete variable domain is DGGITQSPKYLFRKEGQNVTLSCEQNLNHDAMYWYRQDPGQGLRLIYYSQIVNDFQKGDIAEGYSVSREKKESFPLTVTSAQKNPTAFYLCASSTPEVGSTEAFFGQGTRLTVV.

This chain links TRBV9 with TRBJ1-4; TRBD1 matches at 8 bases. V shed 0 bases, J shed 0 bases, and the junction held 7 bases outside the gene matches. The CDR3 sequence is 18 residues long. Germline values: CDR1 SGDLS, CDR2 YYNGEE. The CDR3 DNA follows: TGTGCCAGCAGCGTAGGCGTTGACAGGGGTACAACTAATGAAAAACTGTTTTTT. Protein: CASSVGVDRGTTNEKLFF.

The J gene is TRBJ1-1, the V gene TRBV5-5; perhaps TRBD1 as D (6 bases). The germline V and J ends were trimmed by 3 bases and 0 bases, with 15 bases remaining between them. CDR3 length: 16 residues. Germline assignment: CDR1 SGHKS and CDR2 YYEKEE (reference sequence). The CDR3 region is CASSSKSQGMNTEAFF. CDR3 bases: TGTGCCAGCAGCTCCAAATCACAGGGCATGAACACTGAAGCTTTCTTT. Full variable domain (remainder filled in from reference TRBV5-5 and TRBJ1-1): DAGVTQSPTHLIKTRGQQVTLRCSPISGHKSVSWYQQVLGQGPQFIFQYYEKEERGRGNFPDRFSARQFPNYSSELNVNALLLGDSALYLCASSSKSQGMNTEAFFGQGTRLTVV.

The chain combines TRBV19 with TRBJ1-1; tentative D call: TRBD1 (5 bases). This CDR3 comprises 15 residues. Trimming left V 2 bases short and J 4 bases short, with 14 bases between. The V gene's germline CDR1 is LNHDA and CDR2 SQIVND (reference sequence). CDR3 coding DNA: TGTGCCAGTAGTATACCGGGGGACTGGGCCACTGAAGCTTTCTTT. Protein: CASSIPGDWATEAFF.

The chain couples TRBV5-1 to TRBJ1-1, with D hard to call. Germline CDR1 reads SGHRS; CDR2 reads YFSETQ. V was shortened by 4 bases and J by 1 base, with 8 bases between the two germline ends. The CDR3 length is 13 residues. In DNA form, the CDR3 reads TGCGCCAGCAGCACCCGGGAGAACACTGAAGCTTTCTTT. It codes for CASSTRENTEAFF. The complete variable domain, with remaining parts taken from reference TRBV5-1 and TRBJ1-1, reads KAGVTQTPRYLIKTRGQQVTLSCSPISGHRSVSWYQQTPGQGLQFLFEYFSETQRNKGNFPGRFSGRQFSNSRSEMNVSTLELGDSALYLCASSTRENTEAFFGQGTRLTVV.

A single count supports this clone. The gene calls are TRBV2 and TRBJ2-7; tentatively, D is TRBD1 (5 bases). The CDR3 length is 12 residues. Trimming took 4 bases from V and 5 from J, leaving 9 bases between them. In germline, CDR1 is SNHLY, CDR2 FYNNEI. The CDR3 sequence is CASSAGYNEQYF. CDR3 nucleotide sequence: TGTGCCAGCAGTGCAGGGTATAACGAGCAGTACTTC.

The V gene is TRBV30, the J gene TRBJ1-2; TRBD1 might be the D (5 bases). The CDR3 covers 13 residues. Germline V gene lookup returns CDR1 GTSNPN and CDR2 SVGIG (reference sequence). Trimming removed 0 bases at V and 3 bases at J, with 8 bases between. CDR3 region: CAWSVQADYGYTF. DNA for the CDR3: TGTGCCTGGAGTGTACAGGCCGACTATGGCTACACCTTC.